This note documents a single TCR beta chain sequence. Its recognized antigen is unknown. No base-level quality is on record; no much larger clone is a single base apart. CDR1 SGHDT and CDR2 YYEEEE were looked up in the germline V gene. Ends trimmed: V by 5 bases, J by 6 bases; bases unmatched to a gene: 3. Spanning cysteine to phenylalanine, the CDR3 consists of 14 amino acids. Only CDR3 DNA remains: 42 bases, in frame from the first base. The sample originates from a study of cytomegalovirus exposure and HLA in healthy donors (dated by TCRdb to about 2017). Looking at the study overall: According to an earlier analysis of a few hundred of the donors, some 180 million T cells yielded roughly 110 million unique TCR beta sequences and about 280 Gb of sequence data. About 280 gigabases of sequencing data and 75 million to 85 million unique TCR sequences made up an early release that covered approximately 650 HLA-typed donors. Among the approximately 400 genotyped donors, approximately 77% belonged to the genetic ancestry cluster associated with self-reported Caucasian donors. The study aimed to test whether cataloging public T cell receptors could reveal signatures of past pathogen exposure. Using immunosequencing, the study profiled T cell repertoires from 666 subjects and related those repertoires to cytomegalovirus serostatus. Besides the first cohort of some 670 subjects, a separate validation cohort made up of 120 different subjects was used. To predict cytomegalovirus infection status, the study brought together high-throughput TCR immunosequencing, statistical association of individual TCRs with disease status, and machine learning. A later analysis re-analyzed previously published TCR beta repertoires from roughly 630 donors and added high-resolution HLA genotyping to study TCR occurrence patterns. In the later analysis, no new phenotypic data were used to find candidate immune exposures; instead, reliance was placed on TCR beta sequences and their occurrence across donors. An earlier analysis of about 620 of the donors applied high-throughput TCR beta sequencing to assess whether each TCR beta V gene segment acted as functional or pseudogenic. Donor age, sex, ethnicity and CMV serostatus were collected together with the repertoire data. In a later genetic analysis, genome-wide SNP genotypes for about 55% of the 666 donors were used, and that subset was treated as a discovery cohort. All discovery cohort repertoires had been generated on a single sequencing platform. HLA typing covered class I and class II loci at four-digit resolution. Typing coverage differed by locus: A, B, C, DRB1 and DQB1 were typed in roughly 629-640 donors, DQA1 in about 510, DPA1 in around 580, and DPB1 in just under 490. Four or five DR-DQ haplotypes were treated as single units for association and clustering because of strong linkage in the cohort. Among roughly 400 genotyped donors of the cohort, an average of approximately 240,000 unique TCR beta nucleotide sequences were sequenced per donor, about a sixth of them non-productive. Broad study findings and their caveats: Sequencing depth was assumed to be roughly uniform across donors in the presence/absence analyses, though that assumption may not hold. A later analysis found that most CMV-associated TCR beta chains appeared HLA-restricted, with HLA associations seemingly driven largely by CMV exposure. A group of highly shared sequence variants was considered likely to be a technical artifact of the sequencing pipeline. Compared with equally common non-associated chains, HLA-associated TCR beta chains in a later analysis were more clonally expanded and had lower generation probabilities. Linkage disequilibrium might explain the correlated functional status among segregating V segments, but an unknown experimental factor could not be excluded. The 87-base-pair reads could not distinguish some IMGT-functional V segments, including TRBV6-2 and TRBV6-3, so those segments were excluded. The classifier was reported to diagnose cytomegalovirus status with high specificity and sensitivity in both the original cohort and the validation cohort. In a later analysis, several top co-occurrence clusters were reported to appear linked to parvovirus B19, influenza, CMV and Epstein-Barr virus. Approximately 18 rarely observed V segments, including chromosome 9 orphons, were excluded from the earlier analysis of several hundred of the donors because counts were too low. A few of the identified cytomegalovirus-associated TCR beta chains were confirmed in vitro to be specific for cytomegalovirus antigens. The authors suggested that the approach could potentially be generalized to other disease states and immunological phenotypes. The study gave a list of under 200 TCR beta chains associated with cytomegalovirus. Because HLA typing was missing for some donors at each locus, association tests included only the typed subset. Immune exposure information for the cohort was limited to CMV serostatus. A further reported finding was that TCR beta sequences accurately predicted the HLA-A and HLA-B alleles for most subjects in the first cohort. While some public TCRs were present in many individuals, most TCR sequences turned up only very rarely across donors. Strong co-occurrence of HLA alleles, especially DR and DQ, made assigning TCR associations to individual alleles difficult. In a later analysis, the rate of TCR association differed among HLA loci, with DRB1 alleles having the most associated TCRs and HLA-C alleles having the fewest. In an earlier analysis of approximately 600 of the donors, most TCR beta V segments were observed in productive rearrangements about 90% or about 30% of the time, broadly matching IMGT annotations. Only TCR beta chains were sequenced in this cohort, and the absence of alpha or paired-chain data limited detectable features. According to a later genetic analysis, donors in an Asian-associated ancestry cluster had fewer N-insertions in productive TCRs than the roughly 700-donor mean. A later analysis associated about 16,000 TCR beta sequences with specific HLA alleles at a false discovery rate of 0.05. V-gene and J-gene trimming of TCR beta chains was associated with a missense DCLRE1C variant in a later genetic analysis, and the association was replicated in an independent cohort.

To prepare the library, the immunoSEQ multiplex PCR assay was applied. A mixture of 60 forward primers for TCR Vbeta segments and 13 reverse primers for TCR Jbeta segments was used in the multiplex PCR. The CDR3 region of rearranged TCR beta genes was amplified from genomic DNA with a multiplex PCR assay. Amplified TCR beta libraries were sequenced as 87-base-pair reads on the Illumina HiSeq System. On the authors' methods: A later analysis tallied around 87 million unique TCR beta chains across the approximately 670 repertoires, and around 9.9 million of those chains were shared by two or more donors. A nearest-neighbor algorithm error-corrected the raw reads and collapsed the reads into unique sequences, merging closely related sequences to remove PCR and sequencing errors. Alignment of CDR3 sequences to IMGT reference sequences was used to assign V, D and J gene segments. Each retained sequence needed at least a six-nucleotide match to both a V gene segment and a J gene segment. A rearrangement counted as productive if the CDR3 had no stop codons and remained in frame with V and J, and every other rearrangement counted as non-productive. Following IMGT convention, CDR3 was defined as the stretch from the second conserved V-encoded cysteine to the conserved J-encoded phenylalanine. Sequences without an unambiguous match to a single V gene segment were excluded from the earlier analysis of over 500 of the donors. An earlier analysis of a few hundred of the donors called V segments functional above 56.7% productive rearrangements and segregating when the between-donor standard deviation exceeded 5%. A statistical classification framework was developed to diagnose cytomegalovirus status using the catalog of TCR beta chain sequences. In a later analysis, TCR nucleotide sequences were compared against IMGT/GENE-DB human TR gene sequences so that V and J genes could be assigned. A later analysis assigned CDR3 sequences and most-parsimonious VDJ recombination scenarios with the TCRdist pipeline. In a later analysis, every TCR beta chain was defined by the combination of its CDR3 amino acid sequence and its V-gene family, and reads without a unique V-gene family were dropped. As a way to deal with suspected cross-contamination and a sequencing artifact, a later analysis dropped nearly 600 nucleotide sequences that were highly shared and had low generation probability. In a later analysis, a clonal expansion index for each public chain was calculated from normalized within-repertoire ranks of inferred template counts. Generation probabilities in a later analysis came from a VDJ recombination model fitted to out-of-frame rearrangements, and those results were checked against IGoR. A later analysis scored TCR-TCR, TCR-HLA and TCR-CMV co-occurrence with hypergeometric tests, applying a repertoire-size bias correction to TCR pairs. A later analysis estimated false discovery rates by permuting HLA or CMV assignments 20 times. In a later analysis, co-occurring TCRs were grouped with DBSCAN, and TCRdist sequence similarity was added when clustering was performed within HLA-allele-positive subsets. Repertoires with fewer than 30,000 or more than 120,000 public chains, plus five repertoires with anomalous nucleotide sharing, were excluded from co-occurrence clustering. What TCRdb holds here is the immuneACCESS table cut down to in-frame rearrangements. Part of the clones is not present; checked against another copy, under half of the missing clones reflect an unresolved V gene, and the others are unexplained. V, J and clone size reflect that table, while D and trimming were determined from the DNA. Within this sample are 35,000 to 40,000 clones, with about 67% of them counted one time only. Roughly 6.7% of the sample belongs to the ten largest clones.

The cohort was made up of 666 healthy bone marrow donors. At the time of sampling, every cohort member was nominally healthy, though immune exposures that went unrecorded were likely present. The donor was CMV seronegative and was included in the group of about 350 seronegative cohort members. A peripheral blood sample was provided by each donor, and peripheral blood mononuclear cells were used for TCR beta sequencing. Genomic DNA was extracted from the blood cell samples with the Qiagen DNeasy Blood Extraction Kit. This sequence originates from a man aged 25-45 years in good health and CMV-seronegative. The rearranged segments are TRBV5-6 and TRBJ1-6, with 9 bases aligning to TRBD1. The sequenced sample was PBMCs. The DNA is TGTGCCAGCAGGCCGACAGGGGGTAATTCACCCCTCCACTTT. Its protein is CASRPTGGNSPLHF.